A selection of T cell receptor beta chains follows, all from one sample in a study of vaccination effects on CD4 cells after COVID-19. Antigen specificity for these receptors is unknown. The assay was immunoSEQ multiplex PCR, and TCRdb's table has in-frame clones only and misses some. The sample has almost 70,000 clones; around 74% are singletons. Sequencing used CD4+ T cells from PBMCs cultured with HCoV-229E spike peptides, obtained after COVID-19 vaccination. The receptor set was obtained from a human donor who received a COVID-19 vaccine. CDR3s include the opening cysteine and the closing phenylalanine or tryptophan. A D gene is named only where the DNA matches it firmly. Clone size is stated in some rows and not others, as once, few, many or a class when expanded.

-,TRBJ2-2,-,TRBV6-5,TGTGCCAGCAGTTACTTCCCGCAGACCGGGGAGCTGTTTTTT,CASSYFPQTGELFF
-,TRBJ1-2,TRBD1,TRBV4-3,TGCGCCAGCAGCCATCCGGGGCAGGGGGCGGGTGGCTACACCTTC,CASSHPGQGAGGYTF
-,TRBJ1-1,-,TRBV6-5,TGTGCCAGCAGACCCGACAGACGAAACACTGAAGCTTTCTTT,CASRPDRRNTEAFF
-,TRBJ2-3,-,TRBV4-1,TGCGCCAGCAGCCTTCAACGCACAGATACGCAGTATTTT,CASSLQRTDTQYF
-,TRBJ1-2,-,TRBV7-9,TGTGCCAGCAGCTTGGCAGAGAGGTATGGCTACACCTTC,CASSLAERYGYTF
once,TRBJ2-5,-,TRBV7-9,TGTGCCAGCAGCTTAGCCGAGACAGTTAAAGAGACCCAGTACTTC,CASSLAETVKETQYF
-,TRBJ1-5,TRBD1,TRBV7-7,TGTGCCAGCAGCTTCCTGTATAAGAGATGGGACAGGGGAAAAAGCAATCAGCCCCAGCATTTT,CASSFLYKRWDRGKSNQPQHF
-,TRBJ1-1,-,TRBV7-3,TGTGCCAGCAGCTTAAACGGGGGCGGGAACACTGAAGCTTTCTTT,CASSLNGGGNTEAFF
once,TRBJ1-3,-,TRBV6-1,TGTGCCAGCAGTGAAATCGGGGCGAGTGGAAACACCATATATTTT,CASSEIGASGNTIYF
few,TRBJ2-3,TRBD1,TRBV4-1,TGCGCCAGCAGCCGGCTGCCGGGGACAGTTACAGATACGCAGTATTTT,CASSRLPGTVTDTQYF
-,TRBJ2-3,-,TRBV19,TGTGCCAGTAGTCTCCCAGGGGGGCATCCTAGCACAGATACGCAGTATTTT,CASSLPGGHPSTDTQYF
-,TRBJ1-3,-,TRBV18,TGTGCCAGCTCACCACAAGGGTCCGGAAACACCATATATTTT,CASSPQGSGNTIYF
-,TRBJ2-6,TRBD2,TRBV5-8,TGTGCCAGCAGCTCCCAAGCGGGGAGGTGGGCCAACGTCCTGACTTTC,CASSSQAGRWANVLTF
-,TRBJ1-2,-,TRBV4-2,TGTGCCAGCAGCCAGAGCTTTGTCGGCCCTATAGGCTACACCTTC,CASSQSFVGPIGYTF
-,TRBJ1-1,-,TRBV18,TGTGCCAGCTCAACCACGGCCTTACAGGGAGGGACTGAAGCTTTCTTT,CASSTTALQGGTEAFF
-,TRBJ2-4,-,TRBV5-5,TGTGCCAGCAGCTTGGGCGGGGAAGGAAACATTCAGTACTTC,CASSLGGEGNIQYF
-,TRBJ1-2,-,TRBV7-9,TGTGCCAGCAGCTTAGGTCCCCGCTCGGGTGGCTACACCTTC,CASSLGPRSGGYTF
-,TRBJ2-3,-,TRBV3-1/TRBV3-2,TGTGCCAGCAGCCGGAGGAACCAAGGAGATACGCAGTATTTT,CASSRRNQGDTQYF
-,TRBJ2-1,-,TRBV12-1,TGTGCCAGCAGCTTTCCCGGGACAGTACGTGACAATGAGCAGTTCTTC,CASSFPGTVRDNEQFF
once,TRBJ1-4,TRBD1,TRBV11-2,TGTGCCAGCAGCTCCCGACAGGGGATTAATGAAAAACTGTTTTTT,CASSSRQGINEKLFF
-,TRBJ2-1,-,TRBV5-1,TGCGCCAGCAGCCCGGATCGTTACAATGAGCAGTTCTTC,CASSPDRYNEQFF
-,TRBJ2-1,-,TRBV5-1,TGCGCCAGCAGCCGCCCAACCGGGAGCTCCTACAATGAGCAGTTCTTC,CASSRPTGSSYNEQFF
-,TRBJ2-3,-,TRBV18,TGTGCCAGCTCACCATGGGGGAAAAGCACAGATACGCAGTATTTT,CASSPWGKSTDTQYF
few,TRBJ2-1,TRBD2,TRBV29-1,TGCAGCGTCTCTTCGGGACTAGGTGAGCAGTTCTTC,CSVSSGLGEQFF
-,TRBJ2-5,TRBD1,TRBV7-9,TGTGCCAGCAGCTTAGCGACAGGGGCAGGGGAGACCCAGTACTTC,CASSLATGAGETQYF
few,TRBJ1-2,-,TRBV30,TGTGCCTGGAGGAGGGGAATCTATGGCTACACCTTC,CAWRRGIYGYTF
few,TRBJ1-5,TRBD1,TRBV4-1,TGCGCCAGCAGCCAAGGGTCCCGGGACAGCTATCAGCCCCAGCATTTT,CASSQGSRDSYQPQHF
few,TRBJ1-4,-,TRBV4-1,TGCGCCAGCAGCTTAGCGTTAAATGAAAAACTGTTTTTT,CASSLALNEKLFF
-,TRBJ1-2,-,TRBV2,TGTGCCAGCAGTGTCAGTGAGGGATCGGGCGGCTACACCTTC,CASSVSEGSGGYTF
once,TRBJ2-3,-,TRBV10-2,TGCGCCAGCAGAACCAGCAGGGAAAGCACAGATACGCAGTATTTT,CASRTSRESTDTQYF
-,TRBJ1-5,-,TRBV6-2/TRBV6-3,TGTGCCAGCAGTGACAGGTTCAATCAGCCCCAGCATTTT,CASSDRFNQPQHF
once,TRBJ2-5,-,TRBV10-3,TGTGCTATGGGTGGACAGACCCAAGAGACCCAGTACTTC,CAMGGQTQETQYF
-,TRBJ2-3,TRBD2,TRBV3-1/TRBV3-2,TGTGCCAGCAGCCAAGAGCGGGGGGCGGCAGATACGCAGTATTTT,CASSQERGAADTQYF
-,TRBJ2-6,-,TRBV30,TGTGCCTGGAGTGTACGGGGCAGGGGGAGGTCTGGGGCCAACGTCCTGACTTTC,CAWSVRGRGRSGANVLTF
-,TRBJ1-1,-,TRBV7-8,TGTGCCAGCAGCTTAGACTGGTCGTCTGAAGCTTTCTTT,CASSLDWSSEAFF
once,TRBJ2-3,-,TRBV4-1,TGCGCCAGCAGCCAAGGTGCGGGGTCCACAGATACGCAGTATTTT,CASSQGAGSTDTQYF
-,TRBJ1-3,-,TRBV28,TGTGCCACCCTATCGGTGGGGGGGCCTGGAAACACCATATATTTT,CATLSVGGPGNTIYF
-,TRBJ1-1,-,TRBV28,TGTGCCAGCAGTTTAATCGGGCCACAGAGAGCTTTCTTT,CASSLIGPQRAFF
-,TRBJ2-5,-,TRBV24-1,TGTGCCACCAGTGATTGGGGGGGGGCGAAAGAGACCCAGTACTTC,CATSDWGGAKETQYF
few,TRBJ1-2,-,TRBV9,TGTGCCAGCAGCTTCGGACACCATAACTATGGCTACACCTTC,CASSFGHHNYGYTF
-,TRBJ2-3,-,TRBV19,TGTGCCAGTAGTATATCCCGAAGCACAGATACGCAGTATTTT,CASSISRSTDTQYF
-,TRBJ1-5,-,TRBV19,TGTGCCAGTAGTATCGGGACCCCGCATCAGCCCCAGCATTTT,CASSIGTPHQPQHF
-,TRBJ2-1,TRBD2,TRBV12-3/TRBV12-4,TGTGCCAGCAGAAATAGCGGGGGGGCTCAGTTCTTC,CASRNSGGAQFF
-,TRBJ1-5,-,TRBV24-1,TGTGCCACCAGTGACCCTTCGACGGAAAGCAATCAGCCCCAGCATTTT,CATSDPSTESNQPQHF
-,TRBJ1-2,-,TRBV30,TGTGCCTGGACTGGCAGTCCTAACTATGGCTACACCTTC,CAWTGSPNYGYTF
-,TRBJ1-3,-,TRBV5-1,TGCGCCAGCAGCTTGGACGGGAGCTCTGGAAACACCATATATTTT,CASSLDGSSGNTIYF
few,TRBJ2-5,TRBD1,TRBV5-1,TGCGCCAGCAGCTTGGGGGACAGAATCGAAGAGACCCAGTACTTC,CASSLGDRIEETQYF
-,TRBJ1-4,-,TRBV27,TGTGCCAGCAGTCCGCCGGGGTGGGGGAGTGAAAAACTGTTTTTT,CASSPPGWGSEKLFF
-,TRBJ2-1,-,TRBV2,TGTGCCAGCAGTGTCCGAGGGAGCTCCTACAATGAGCAGTTCTTC,CASSVRGSSYNEQFF
few,TRBJ2-1,TRBD1,TRBV10-1,TGCGCCAGCAGCGGACAGGGGGCGAATGAGCAGTTCTTC,CASSGQGANEQFF
-,TRBJ1-2,-,TRBV6-2/TRBV6-3,TGTGCCAGCAGCCTTGGGGGGAGTGGAAACTATGGCTACACCTTC,CASSLGGSGNYGYTF
-,TRBJ1-5,TRBD1,TRBV18,TGTGCCAGCTCATCAGTTGGACAGGGCGATCAGCCCCAGCATTTT,CASSSVGQGDQPQHF
once,TRBJ1-2,TRBD1,TRBV28,TGTGCCAGCAGCCCCGGGACAGGGGCTAAGGGCTACACCTTC,CASSPGTGAKGYTF
-,TRBJ2-3,TRBD1,TRBV5-1,TGCGCCAGCAGCCCGACACAGGGGGGAGATACGCAGTATTTT,CASSPTQGGDTQYF
-,TRBJ1-1,-,TRBV2,TGTGCCAGCAGTGATTCTGGGGTGAACACTGAAGCTTTCTTT,CASSDSGVNTEAFF